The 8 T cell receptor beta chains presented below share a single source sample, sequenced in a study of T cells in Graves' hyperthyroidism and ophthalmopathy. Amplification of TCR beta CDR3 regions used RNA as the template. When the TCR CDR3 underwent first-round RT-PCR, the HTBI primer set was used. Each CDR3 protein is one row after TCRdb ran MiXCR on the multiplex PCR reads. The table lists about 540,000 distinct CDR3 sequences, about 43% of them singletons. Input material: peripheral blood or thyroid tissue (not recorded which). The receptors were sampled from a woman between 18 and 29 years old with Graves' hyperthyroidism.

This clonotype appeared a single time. The CDR3 protein is CASSTQPGLTSSYNEQFF. CDR3 coding DNA: TGTGCCAGTAGTACCCAACCGGGACTAACGAGCTCCTACAATGAGCAGTTCTTC. The genes are TRBV19 and TRBJ2-7; 7 bases fit TRBD2. The DNA end is a closer match to TRBJ2-1, so the J assignment may be wrong. Germline assignment: CDR1 LNHDA and CDR2 SQIVND (reference sequence). This CDR3 is built from 18 residues.

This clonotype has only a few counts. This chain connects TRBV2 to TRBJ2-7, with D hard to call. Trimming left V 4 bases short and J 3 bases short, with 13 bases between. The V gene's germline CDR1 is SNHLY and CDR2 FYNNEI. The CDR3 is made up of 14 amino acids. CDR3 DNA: TGTGCCAGCAGTGTTGATCACGGAAGCTACGAGCAGTACTTC. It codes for CASSVDHGSYEQYF.

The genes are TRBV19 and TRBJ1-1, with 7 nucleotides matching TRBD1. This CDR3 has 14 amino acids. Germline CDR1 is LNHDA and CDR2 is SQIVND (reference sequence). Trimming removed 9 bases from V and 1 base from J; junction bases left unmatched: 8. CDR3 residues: CASLAEGANTEAFF. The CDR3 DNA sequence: TGTGCCAGCCTGGCGGAGGGGGCGAACACTGAAGCTTTCTTT.

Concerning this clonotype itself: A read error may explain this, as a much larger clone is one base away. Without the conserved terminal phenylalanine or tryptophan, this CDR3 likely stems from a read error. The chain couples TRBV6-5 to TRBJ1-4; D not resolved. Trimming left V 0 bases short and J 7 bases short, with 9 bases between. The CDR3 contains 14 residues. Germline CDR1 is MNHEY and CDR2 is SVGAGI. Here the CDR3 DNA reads TGTGCCAGCAGTTACTCCACTGAGGGTGAAAAACTGTTTCTT. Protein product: CASSYSTEGEKLFL.

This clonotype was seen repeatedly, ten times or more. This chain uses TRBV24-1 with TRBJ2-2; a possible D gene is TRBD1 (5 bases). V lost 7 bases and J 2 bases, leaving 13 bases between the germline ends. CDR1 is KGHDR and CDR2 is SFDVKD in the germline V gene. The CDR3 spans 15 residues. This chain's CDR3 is CATSSGRTNTGELFF. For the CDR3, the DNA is TGTGCCACCAGCTCTGGTAGGACAAACACCGGGGAGCTGTTTTTT.

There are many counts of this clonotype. CDR3 in amino acids: CASSIDGTGAVEQYF. CDR3 DNA sequence: TGTGCCAGTAGTATCGACGGGACAGGGGCTGTCGAGCAGTACTTC. This sequence joins TRBV19 and TRBJ2-7; 10 bases agree with TRBD1. This CDR3 spans 15 amino acids. Germline assignment: CDR1 LNHDA and CDR2 SQIVND (reference sequence). With 3 bases clipped from V and 6 bases from J, the junction kept 8 bases outside the gene matches.

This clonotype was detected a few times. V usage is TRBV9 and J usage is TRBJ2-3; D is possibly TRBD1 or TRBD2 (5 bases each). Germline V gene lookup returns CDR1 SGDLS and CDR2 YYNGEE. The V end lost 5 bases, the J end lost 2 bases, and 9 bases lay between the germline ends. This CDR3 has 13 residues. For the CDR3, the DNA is TGTGCCAGCAGACGTGGGACCACAGATACGCAGTATTTT. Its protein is CASRRGTTDTQYF.

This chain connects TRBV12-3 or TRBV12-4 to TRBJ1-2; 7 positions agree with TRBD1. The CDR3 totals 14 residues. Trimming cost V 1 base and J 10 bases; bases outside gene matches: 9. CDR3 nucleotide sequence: TGTGCCAGCAGTTTAGTAGGGGGCTTTTACGACTACACCTTC. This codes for CASSLVGGFYDYTF.